Below are 30 T cell receptor beta chains sequenced from a single sample in a study of blood T cell repertoires in COVID-19. Using immunoSEQ multiplex PCR, the repertoire was profiled, and TCRdb retains in-frame clones only, with some absent. Of 81,000 or so clones detected, roughly four fifths appear once; the ten largest clones hold around an eighth. Sample: peripheral blood. Every receptor here comes from a human donor in a cohort sampled during active COVID-19.

The CDR3 loop is CASSQDLGPGRTTQYF. The CDR3 coding sequence is TGCGCCAGCAGCCAAGATTTGGGGCCCGGGAGGACGACCCAGTACTTC. The chain carries TRBV4-3 and TRBJ2-5, with 7 bases identical to TRBD2. The CDR3 consists of 16 residues. Germline CDR1 is LGHNA and CDR2 is YSLEER. J lost 7 bases, V lost 0 bases, and 11 bases had no gene match.

This clone has more than one count but fewer than ten. Other DNA sequences in this specimen translate into the identical CDR3. The chain carries TRBV18 and TRBJ2-1, with 7 bases lining up with TRBD1. This CDR3 contains 16 residues. V was clipped by 0 bases and J by 10 bases; unmatched bases: 12. Germline V lookup: CDR1 KGHSH, CDR2 LQKENI. This chain's CDR3 is CASSPPGTASTREQFF. DNA for the CDR3: TGTGCCAGCTCACCACCGGGGACAGCGAGTACCCGAGAGCAGTTCTTC.

The rearrangement joins TRBV27 to TRBJ2-1, with 12 bases identical to TRBD2. V gave up 5 bases and J gave up 4 bases; unmatched junction bases: 6. The germline CDR1 and CDR2 sequences are MNHEY and SMNVEV (reference sequence). The CDR3 runs to 16 residues. The CDR3 coding sequence is TGTGCCAGCAGTCAGTCTAGCGGGGGGGCTTACAATGAGCAGTTCTTC. Translating it yields CASSQSSGGAYNEQFF.

The rearrangement joins TRBV11-3 to TRBJ2-3; D is perhaps TRBD1 (6 bases). The CDR3 consists of 15 residues. V was pared by 6 bases and J by 0 bases, with 13 bases between. CDR1 is SGHNT and CDR2 is YENEEA in the germline V gene. CDR3 sequence: CASRRTVSSTDTQYF. CDR3 nucleotides: TGTGCCAGCAGACGGACAGTCTCTAGCACAGATACGCAGTATTTT. The complete variable domain, with remaining parts taken from reference TRBV11-3 and TRBJ2-3, reads EAGVVQSPRYKIIEKKQPVAFWCNPISGHNTLYWYLQNLGQGPELLIRYENEEAVDDSQLPKDRFSAERLKGVDSTLKIQPAELGDSAVYLCASRRTVSSTDTQYFGPGTRLTVL.

The J gene is TRBJ2-1, the V gene TRBV9; TRBD1 matches 9 bases. With V trimmed by 2 bases and J by 4 bases, 1 base remained unmatched. This CDR3 is 14 amino acids long. The germline V gene has CDR1 SGDLS and CDR2 YYNGEE. CDR3 sequence reads: CASSVTGGYNEQFF. CDR3 bases: TGTGCCAGCAGCGTGACAGGGGGTTACAATGAGCAGTTCTTC.

The chain has TRBV6-5 and TRBJ2-2; D might be TRBD1 (6 bases). Trimming took 6 bases from V and 2 from J, leaving 13 bases between them. Germline lookup yields CDR1 MNHEY and CDR2 SVGAGI. This CDR3 region has 15 residues. The CDR3 sequence: CASSTTGSNTGELFF. CDR3 in DNA: TGTGCCAGCAGCACTACAGGGAGCAACACCGGGGAGCTGTTTTTT.

This clone has a single count. This chain links TRBV4-3 with TRBJ1-2, with a possible D match to TRBD1 (5 bases). The CDR3 sequence is 14 residues long. CDR1 is LGHNA and CDR2 is YSLEER in the germline V gene. Between the trimmed V and J ends, which lost 0 bases and 6 bases, there was a span of 11 bases. This CDR3 reads CASSQDRLGDGYTF. CDR3 sequence (DNA): TGCGCCAGCAGCCAAGATCGGCTAGGGGATGGCTACACCTTC.

The chain uses TRBV21-1 and TRBJ1-3. TRBV21-1 has pseudogene status. This CDR3 is built from 17 residues. DNA for the CDR3: TGTGCCAGCAGCACCGATGGGAGGGACTTCTCTGGAAACACCATATATTTT. Amino acids: CASSTDGRDFSGNTIYF.

The V call is TRBV11-2, the J call TRBJ2-7; maybe TRBD1 (5 bases). V lost 5 bases and J 3 bases, leaving 14 bases between the germline ends. This CDR3 region has 14 residues. Germline V lookup: CDR1 SGHAT, CDR2 FQNNGV. The CDR3 spells CASSAYRSYYEQYF. The CDR3, as DNA: TGTGCCAGCAGCGCTTACAGGTCCTACTACGAGCAGTACTTC.

The V and J genes are TRBV6-6 and TRBJ1-1; 7 bases line up with TRBD1. The germline CDR1 and CDR2 sequences are MNHNY and SVGAGI (reference sequence). The trim removed 7 bases at V and 1 base at J, leaving 6 bases unmatched. The CDR3 consists of 14 residues. The CDR3 loop is CASNQGGGNTEAFF. Here the CDR3 DNA reads TGTGCCAGCAACCAAGGGGGCGGGAACACTGAAGCTTTCTTT.

The V gene is TRBV2, the J gene TRBJ2-4; no clear D gene. Germline CDR1 is SNHLY and CDR2 is FYNNEI. Trimming stripped 7 bases from V and 0 bases from J, with 10 bases between. This CDR3 is built from 14 residues. In DNA, the CDR3 is TGTGCCAGCAAGCATAAACTAGCCAAAAACATTCAGTACTTC. Its translation is CASKHKLAKNIQYF.

The genes are TRBV5-1 and TRBJ2-2, with 10 positions matching TRBD2. Germline CDR1 and CDR2: SGHRS and YFSETQ. The CDR3 is 16 residues long. V lost 3 bases, J lost 0 bases, and 2 bases stayed unmatched. Here the CDR3 reads CASSWTSGSNTGELFF. The CDR3 nucleotides are TGCGCCAGCAGCTGGACTAGCGGTTCGAACACCGGGGAGCTGTTTTTT.

This chain joins TRBV29-1 and TRBJ1-2; no clear D. Trimming cost V 4 bases and J 8 bases, with 14 bases left between them. Germline CDR1 reads SQVTM; CDR2 reads ANQGSEA. CDR3 length: 12 residues. As DNA, the CDR3 is TGCAGCGTTGTCGGCGGAGGTGGGGGCTACACCTTC. This sequence encodes CSVVGGGGGYTF.

The chain links TRBV9 to TRBJ2-4; a weak D match, TRBD1 (5 bases). The ends were cut back, 4 bases at V and 12 bases at J, with 17 bases in the middle. Germline V gene lookup returns CDR1 SGDLS and CDR2 YYNGEE. The CDR3 consists of 13 residues. CDR3 coding DNA: TGTGCCAGCAGCCCACGACAGAGACCACCTCAGTACTTC. Translated: CASSPRQRPPQYF.

The chain recombines TRBV3-1 (or the pseudogene TRBV3-2) with TRBJ2-7, with 8 bases that match TRBD1. The CDR3 is 15 amino acids. CDR1 and CDR2 from the germline V gene are LGHDT and YNNKEL (reference sequence). Germline trimming cut 4 bases from V and 1 base from J; bases unmatched to any gene: 6. CDR3 DNA: TGTGCCAGCAGCCGCCGGGACAGGATATCCTACGAGCAGTACTTC. Amino acid sequence: CASSRRDRISYEQYF.

The chain joins TRBV5-1 to TRBJ2-2; the match to TRBD1 covers 9 bases. This CDR3 has 17 amino acids. Germline assignment: CDR1 SGHRS and CDR2 YFSETQ. The trim removed 5 bases at V and 9 bases at J, leaving 17 bases unmatched. The CDR3 spells CASRPGQGLRMGRELFF. DNA for the CDR3: TGCGCCAGCAGGCCGGGACAGGGCCTTAGGATGGGCCGGGAGCTGTTTTTT.

On this clone: The missing conserved phenylalanine or tryptophan at the end of this CDR3 makes a read error likely. The DNA is omitted, as the CDR3 cannot be located on it reliably, and the CDR3 follows TCRdb's listing. The chain joins TRBV12-3 or TRBV12-4 to TRBJ1-1; the table calls TRBD1, which could not be checked here. The CDR3 has 11 amino acids, counting both end residues. The CDR3 sequence: CASSSGQGVEV.

The chain combines TRBV6-2 or TRBV6-3 with TRBJ2-1; 7 nucleotides align to TRBD1. Germline-derived CDR1 and CDR2 are MNHEY and SVGEGT. Unmatched junction bases numbered 8, after V lost 3 bases and J lost 6 bases. This CDR3 is built from 15 residues. The CDR3 bases are TGTGCCAGCAGTTATGGGGACAGTTACTTCAATGAGCAGTTCTTC. Residues: CASSYGDSYFNEQFF.

This chain connects TRBV15 to TRBJ2-3; weak D call: TRBD1 (6 bases). The ends were cut back, 2 bases at V and 4 bases at J, with 10 bases in the middle. Per germline, CDR1 LNHNV and CDR2 YYDKDF (reference sequence). This CDR3 contains 14 residues. CDR3 protein: CATSRWDTSDTQYF. The CDR3 coding sequence is TGTGCCACCAGCAGATGGGACACGTCAGATACGCAGTATTTT.

The chain recombines TRBV7-2 with TRBJ1-5; TRBD1 might be the D (5 bases). Trimming removed 5 bases from V and 1 base from J, with 12 bases in between. This CDR3 contains 15 residues. Germline assignment: CDR1 SGHTA and CDR2 FQGNSA. Written as DNA, the CDR3 is TGTGCCAGCAGCGTACAGGTATGGAGCAATCAGCCCCAGCATTTT. Translation gives CASSVQVWSNQPQHF.

The genes are TRBV9 and TRBJ1-6; D might be TRBD1 (5 bases). This CDR3 region has 14 residues. V gave up 3 bases and J gave up 5 bases, with 9 bases separating them. Germline V gene lookup returns CDR1 SGDLS and CDR2 YYNGEE. The CDR3 DNA reads TGTGCCAGCAGCGCCACAGGTGATAATTCACCCCTCCACTTT. Protein: CASSATGDNSPLHF. Using reference TRBV9 and TRBJ1-6 for the parts outside the CDR3, the full variable domain is DSGVTQTPKHLITATGQRVTLRCSPRSGDLSVYWYQQSLDQGLQFLIQYYNGEERAKGNILERFSAQQFPDLHSELNLSSLELGDSALYFCASSATGDNSPLHFGNGTRLTVT.

The chain uses TRBV9 and TRBJ1-1; no clear D gene. This CDR3 has 15 residues. Trimming cost V 0 bases and J 7 bases, with 16 bases left between them. Germline assignment: CDR1 SGDLS and CDR2 YYNGEE. This CDR3 reads CASSVEGRSGVEAFF. The CDR3, as DNA: TGTGCCAGCAGCGTAGAGGGCAGGTCGGGAGTTGAAGCTTTCTTT.

V gene TRBV7-8 combines with J gene TRBJ1-1; no firm D call. CDR3 length: 14 amino acids. CDR1 is SGHVS and CDR2 is FQNEAQ in the germline V gene. V was trimmed by 2 bases and J by 6 bases, leaving 13 bases between them. CDR3 nucleotide sequence: TGTGCCAGCAGCTTATCCGAGGTTTGGGCTGAAGCTTTCTTT. It is translated as CASSLSEVWAEAFF.

V is TRBV3-1 (or the pseudogene TRBV3-2) and J is TRBJ1-1; TRBD1 agrees at 7 bases. Trimming at V came to 3 bases and at J to 6 bases, leaving 4 bases not matched to a gene. The CDR3 contains 13 residues. Germline CDR1 and CDR2: LGHDT and YNNKEL (reference sequence). The CDR3 loop reads CASSQRTGPEAFF. CDR3 nucleotides: TGTGCCAGCAGCCAGAGGACAGGCCCTGAAGCTTTCTTT.

The CDR3 DNA reads TGTGCCAGCAGTGGGACTAGCGGGGGGCAAGAGACCCAGTACTTC. Translation: CASSGTSGGQETQYF. V is TRBV2 and J is TRBJ2-5; 14 nucleotides align to TRBD2. This CDR3 is 15 amino acids long. With V trimmed by 4 bases and J by 2 bases, 0 bases remained unmatched. Germline values: CDR1 SNHLY, CDR2 FYNNEI.

V and J are TRBV7-9 and TRBJ2-5, with 8 nucleotides matching TRBD1. CDR3 size: 16 residues. The V segment lost 1 base and the J segment 5 bases; nucleotides outside the gene matches: 9. Germline CDR1 and CDR2: SEHNR and FQNEAQ (reference sequence). The CDR3 loop is CASSLVGRGRGETQYF. DNA of the CDR3: TGTGCCAGCAGCTTAGTAGGCAGGGGGCGAGGGGAGACCCAGTACTTC.

This clone was observed once. This chain uses TRBV27 with TRBJ1-2, with 8 positions matching TRBD1. Losses at the gene ends were 3 bases for V and 4 bases for J; bases not matched to a gene: 4. Germline lookup yields CDR1 MNHEY and CDR2 SMNVEV (reference sequence). This CDR3 spans 14 amino acids. The CDR3 here is CASSFDRGGYGYTF. CDR3 nucleotides: TGTGCCAGCAGTTTTGACAGGGGAGGCTATGGCTACACCTTC.

The V gene is TRBV30, the J gene TRBJ2-5; D uncertain. V was clipped by 1 base and J by 2 bases, with 5 bases between them. This CDR3 is built from 12 residues. In germline, CDR1 is GTSNPN, CDR2 SVGIG (reference sequence). CDR3 DNA sequence: TGTGCCTGGAGTGCCGGGCAAGAGACCCAGTACTTC. Amino acids: CAWSAGQETQYF. The full variable domain, with the rest looked up from reference TRBV30 and TRBJ2-5, is SQTIHQWPATLVQPVGSPLSLECTVEGTSNPNLYWYRQAAGRGLQLLFYSVGIGQISSEVPQNLSASRPQDRQFILSSKKLLLSDSGFYLCAWSAGQETQYFGPGTRLLVL.

The genes are TRBV18 and TRBJ2-3; D remains unclear. CDR1 is KGHSH and CDR2 is LQKENI in the germline V gene. Trimming took 0 bases from V and 3 from J, leaving 10 bases between them. This CDR3 contains 15 residues. The CDR3 here is CASSPPWSPTDTQYF. The CDR3 DNA is TGTGCCAGCTCACCACCCTGGAGCCCGACAGATACGCAGTATTTT.

The chain couples TRBV19 to TRBJ1-5; 9 nucleotides agree with TRBD1. Germline assignment: CDR1 LNHDA and CDR2 SQIVND (reference sequence). This CDR3 contains 16 residues. The trim removed 3 bases at V and 3 bases at J, leaving 6 bases unmatched. CDR3 protein: CASSMSRDRVNQPQHF. The CDR3 coding sequence is TGTGCCAGTAGTATGTCCCGGGACAGGGTCAATCAGCCCCAGCATTTT.